This entry describes one T cell receptor beta chain. The antigen remains undetermined. Trimming took 3 bases from V and 3 from J, leaving 6 bases between them. The CDR3 spans 12 residues. The germline CDR1 and CDR2 sequences are SGHRS and YFSETQ. This record belongs to a study of OX40 agonist ivuxolimab in advanced cancers. General study points: Compared with CD4+, CD8+ T cells on average had more expanded clones.

Here immunoSEQ multiplex PCR was the method, and the copy in TCRdb shows in-frame clones only, minus some. The sample has 50,000 to 75,000 clones; 75% to 90% are singletons. The J gene is TRBJ2-5, the V gene TRBV5-1, with D hard to call. The receptor was derived from an adult with an advanced solid tumor such as melanoma, head and neck, liver or kidney cancer. The sequences come from CD4+ or CD8+ T cells sorted from blood, collected in a trial of the OX40 agonist ivuxolimab. CDR3 in DNA: TGCGCCAGCAGCTGGCAAGAAGAGACCCAGTACTTC. Amino acids: CASSWQEETQYF.